This T cell receptor beta chain was observed in a study of blood T cell repertoires in COVID-19. Study-wide context: Whether acute or convalescent, the COVID-19 samples came from the United States, Italy and Spain.

Original processing methods: Amplifying reference gene primers gave estimates of nucleated cell counts. Libraries were prepared by immunoSEQ multiplex PCR; TCRdb keeps only in-frame clonotypes and omits some of them. The DNA gave D and trimming, while V, J and clone size come from that table. The data hold thousands of clones, with 75% to 90% observed a single time. With V trimmed by 8 bases and J by 11 bases, 6 bases remained unmatched. Germline V gene lookup returns CDR1 SGHRS and CDR2 YFSETQ. The CDR3 length is 12 residues. Material for sequencing was peripheral blood. The chain recombines TRBV5-1 with TRBJ2-3, with 12 bases identical to TRBD2. This clonotype was obtained from a human donor with active COVID-19. The donor label of this sample is uncertain. The CDR3 here is CASMSSGREQYF. In DNA, the CDR3 is TGCGCCAGTATGTCTAGCGGGAGGGAGCAGTATTTT.